The T cell receptor beta chain under discussion was sequenced for a study of CD8 T cells in ankylosing spondylitis. Concerning this clonotype: Its antigen remains unknown.

The length of the CDR3 is 13 residues. Trimming cost V 5 bases and J 4 bases, with 13 bases left between them. Germline V gene sequence: CDR1 SGHRS, CDR2 YFSETQ. TCRdb fed the 5' RACE reads into MiXCR, producing one record per CDR3 protein. This table has around 340,000 distinct CDR3 sequences, approximately 22% appearing once. Study findings and constraints: Relatively rare in peripheral blood, disease-linked clones were also CD8+. Disease-linked clones were reportedly significantly enriched in matched ankylosing spondylitis synovial fluid. Among TCR beta sequences, a motif of several highly homologous variants appeared characteristic of ankylosing spondylitis blood.

Source material: blood, either unsorted or a sorted T cell fraction (not recorded which). The chain recombines TRBV5-1 with TRBJ2-7; D unclear. This clonotype originated in a male donor with ankylosing spondylitis or in good health (not recorded which). CDR3 nucleotide sequence: TGCGCCAGCAGTGGCAACTCGGTATACGAGCAGTACTTC. Its translation is CASSGNSVYEQYF.